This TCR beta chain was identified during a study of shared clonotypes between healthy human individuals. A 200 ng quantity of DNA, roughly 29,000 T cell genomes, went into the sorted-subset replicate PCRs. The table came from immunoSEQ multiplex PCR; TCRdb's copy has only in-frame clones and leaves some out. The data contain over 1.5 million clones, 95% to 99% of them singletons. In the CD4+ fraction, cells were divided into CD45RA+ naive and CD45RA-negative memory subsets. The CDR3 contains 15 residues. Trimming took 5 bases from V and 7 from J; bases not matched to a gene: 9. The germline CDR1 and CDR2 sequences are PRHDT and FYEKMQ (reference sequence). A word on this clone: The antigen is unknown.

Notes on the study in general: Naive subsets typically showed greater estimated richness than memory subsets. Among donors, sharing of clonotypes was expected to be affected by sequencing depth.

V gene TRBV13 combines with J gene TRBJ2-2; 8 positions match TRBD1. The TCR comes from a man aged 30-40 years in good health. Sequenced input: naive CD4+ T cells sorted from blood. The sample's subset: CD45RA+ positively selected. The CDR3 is CASSPTGQGSGELFF. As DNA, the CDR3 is TGTGCCAGCAGCCCGACCGGACAGGGTAGCGGGGAGCTGTTTTTT.